Detailed here is one T cell receptor beta chain. Its antigen is unidentified. The data originate from a study of monozygotic twins with inflammatory bowel disease. Overall study findings and caveats: Limited power may explain why concordant and discordant twins showed no difference in repertoire similarity.

UMIs that included a 6-nucleotide sample barcode were added by template switching, which took place during cDNA synthesis. With the 5' RACE reads reprocessed, TCRdb shows one record per CDR3 protein and no DNA. The table lists approximately 210,000 distinct CDR3 sequences. The TCR comes from a human donor with ulcerative colitis or Crohn's disease, or a healthy co-twin of an affected twin (not recorded which). Input material: blood.

CDR3 sequence: CASSFAGGQGYNEQFF. The chain uses TRBV7-3 and TRBJ2-1; as DNA is missing, the TRBD1 call by TCRdb cannot be tested. Per the germline V gene, CDR1 is SGHTA and CDR2 is FQGTGA. The CDR3 consists of 16 residues.